The 25 T cell receptor beta chains in this list originate from one sample, sequenced in a study of T cells in Graves' hyperthyroidism and ophthalmopathy. Amplified TCR beta CDR3 regions derived from RNA transcripts. The HTBI set primed first-round TCR CDR3 RT-PCR. TCRdb re-called the multiplex PCR reads with MiXCR, one entry per CDR3 protein. Counted here are around 600,000 distinct CDR3 sequences, 11% to 15% occurring once; the ten biggest clones make up less than 9%. Input material: blood. These receptors all stem from a woman under 30 with Graves' ophthalmopathy.

This clonotype occurred a few times. The gene calls are TRBV29-1 and TRBJ2-1; possible D gene TRBD1, 5 bases. The V and J ends lost 3 bases and 9 bases respectively, with 15 bases between them. Germline V CDR1 and CDR2: SQVTM, ANQGSEA. CDR3 size: 13 residues. The CDR3 region has the DNA TGCAGCGTTGACGGCCTATTAAGGGGTGAGCAGTTCTTC. Translated, it gives CSVDGLLRGEQFF.

Ten or more counts support this clonotype. V usage is TRBV3-1 and J usage is TRBJ2-2; 7 nucleotides line up with TRBD2. The V gene end was trimmed by 3 bases and the J gene end by 5 bases; junction bases not matched to a gene: 6. The CDR3 contains 15 residues. CDR1 and CDR2 (germline): LGHDT, YNNKEL (reference sequence). CDR3 nucleotides: TGTGCCAGCAGCCAGGGCGGGAGAGTAACCGGGGAGCTGTTTTTT. Its protein is CASSQGGRVTGELFF.

The V and J genes are TRBV5-5 and TRBJ2-7, with TRBD1 identical over 9 bases. Germline V gives CDR1 SGHKS, CDR2 YYEKEE (reference sequence). The CDR3 consists of 15 residues. J lost 4 bases, V lost 0 bases, and 5 bases had no gene match. In nucleotides, the CDR3 is TGTGCCAGCAGCTTGGGTCTGGGACAGGGATACGAGCAGTACTTC. Encoded protein: CASSLGLGQGYEQYF.

The chain combines TRBV9 with TRBJ1-2; TRBD1 agrees at 9 bases. V shed 3 bases and J 6 bases; nucleotides not matched to a gene: 3. Per the germline V gene, CDR1 is SGDLS and CDR2 is YYNGEE. The CDR3 length is 13 residues. The CDR3 nucleotides read TGTGCCAGCAGCGGGGACAGGGTGAATGGCTACACCTTC. This encodes CASSGDRVNGYTF.

There are many counts of this clonotype. V is TRBV7-2 and J is TRBJ2-5; tentative D call: TRBD2 (6 bases). The germline gives CDR1 SGHTA, CDR2 FQGNSA. The CDR3 is 15 amino acids. V lost 1 base to trimming and J lost 2 bases, with 11 bases between them. CDR3 coding DNA: TGTGCCAGCAGCTTAGGGGGGAGGTGGCAAGAGACCCAGTACTTC. It is translated as CASSLGGRWQETQYF.

This clonotype was seen repeatedly, ten times or more. The chain carries TRBV28 and TRBJ2-5, with D unresolved. CDR1 is MDHEN, CDR2 SYDVKM, per germline. The CDR3 covers 15 residues. V dropped 4 bases and J dropped 0 bases, with 12 bases sitting between them. The CDR3 sequence is CASSSATPYQETQYF. The CDR3 nucleotides are TGTGCCAGCAGTTCGGCGACACCTTACCAAGAGACCCAGTACTTC.

This clonotype was seen repeatedly, ten times or more. The chain recombines TRBV7-9 with TRBJ2-2; TRBD1 agrees at 8 bases. Germline trimming cut 5 bases from V and 4 bases from J; bases unmatched to any gene: 9. CDR1 and CDR2 from the germline V gene are SEHNR and FQNEAQ (reference sequence). There are 16 residues in the CDR3. CDR3 sequence (DNA): TGTGCCAGCAGCCTCGGACAGGGAAGAGGCACCGGGGAGCTGTTTTTT. This translates into CASSLGQGRGTGELFF.

This clonotype was found many times. V and J are TRBV2 and TRBJ1-5, with D uncertain. This CDR3 is built from 13 residues. Trimming cost V 6 bases and J 0 bases, with 6 bases left between them. Germline V gives CDR1 SNHLY, CDR2 FYNNEI. Here the CDR3 reads CASRLYSNQPQHF. CDR3 DNA: TGTGCCAGCAGATTATATAGCAATCAGCCCCAGCATTTT.

The CDR3 DNA sequence: TGCAGTGCGACCGGGGCCTTCATCCCCAATTCACCCCTCCACTTT. Protein: CSATGAFIPNSPLHF. The chain carries TRBV20-1 and TRBJ1-6; a possible D gene is TRBD1 (5 bases). The CDR3 is made up of 15 amino acids. The germline V gene has CDR1 DFQATT and CDR2 SNEGSKA (reference sequence). Trimming removed 6 bases at V and 7 bases at J, with 19 bases between.

This clonotype has more than one count but fewer than ten. V and J are TRBV4-2 and TRBJ2-5, with a weak D call TRBD1 (5 bases). The CDR3 has 17 amino acids. CDR1 and CDR2 (germline): LGHNA, YNFKEQ. V was clipped by 3 bases and J by 5 bases, with 22 bases between them. CDR3 in amino acids: CASSQDPGAILVETQYF. The CDR3 nucleotides read TGTGCCAGCAGCCAGGACCCTGGGGCCATTTTGGTCGAGACCCAGTACTTC.

This clonotype was observed once. Sequence at one end of the junction differs from germline and may be a read error. The chain couples TRBV7-8 to TRBJ1-6, with 7 bases identical to TRBD1. Germline CDR1 and CDR2: SGHVS and FQNEAQ. The CDR3 extends over 16 amino acids. The CDR3 loop reads CASSSDRVLHNPPLHF. DNA for the CDR3: TGTGCCAGCAGCTCAGACAGGGTTCTTCATAATCCACCCCTCCACTTT.

This clonotype was detected only a few times. CDR3 residues: CSVVDRDGGNTIYF. The DNA of the CDR3 is TGCAGCGTCGTCGACAGGGACGGAGGAAACACCATATATTTT. The J gene is TRBJ1-3, the V gene TRBV29-1; 7 bases line up with TRBD1. This CDR3 is built from 14 residues. Per germline, CDR1 SQVTM and CDR2 ANQGSEA. With V trimmed by 6 bases and J by 4 bases, 9 bases remained unmatched. The variable domain in full, completed from reference TRBV29-1 and TRBJ1-3, reads SAVISQKPSRDICQRGTSLTIQCQVDSQVTMMFWYRQQPGQSLTLIATANQGSEATYESGFVIDKFPISRPNLTFSTLTVSNMSPEDSSIYLCSVVDRDGGNTIYFGEGSWLTVV.

In its sample, this clonotype was seen many times. A read error may produce the germline difference seen at one junction end. J is TRBJ2-7 and V is TRBV9; TRBD2 matches at 9 bases. The CDR3 has 14 residues. Germline CDR1 SGDLS, CDR2 YYNGEE. For the CDR3, the DNA is TGTGCCAGCAGTGTAGCGGGAGAGTCCTACGAGCAGTACTTC. This encodes CASSVAGESYEQYF.

This clonotype appeared many times. The chain uses TRBV27 and TRBJ2-1; maybe TRBD2 (6 bases). CDR1 MNHEY and CDR2 SMNVEV come from the germline V gene (reference sequence). The CDR3 has 16 amino acids. Trimming stripped 5 bases from V and 1 base from J, with 15 bases between. This CDR3 reads CASSPRLALSYNEQFF. The DNA for the CDR3 is TGTGCCAGCAGTCCCCGGCTAGCGCTTTCCTACAATGAGCAGTTCTTC.

This clonotype was counted many times. This chain connects TRBV12-3 or TRBV12-4 to TRBJ2-5; D not certain. The V gene lost 3 bases and the J gene lost 5 bases, with 16 bases spanning the gap. CDR3 length: 15 amino acids. The CDR3 nucleotides read TGTGCCAGCAGTTTTGATGAGCTCCCAAGTGAGACCCAGTACTTC. This gives the protein CASSFDELPSETQYF.

This clonotype was detected many times. The chain recombines TRBV13 with TRBJ1-1, with TRBD1 matching over 12 bases. The ends lost 3 bases at V and 7 bases at J; junction bases unmatched: 3. Germline lookup yields CDR1 PRHDT and CDR2 FYEKMQ (reference sequence). The CDR3 sequence is 14 residues long. The CDR3 sequence is CASSLGQGANEAFF. DNA for the CDR3: TGTGCCAGCAGCTTGGGACAGGGGGCTAATGAAGCTTTCTTT.

The rearrangement uses TRBV4-3 and TRBJ2-3; 11 nucleotides align to TRBD2. Germline V lookup: CDR1 LGHNA, CDR2 YSLEER. There are 16 residues in the CDR3. The J segment lost 1 base and the V segment lost 3 bases, leaving 3 bases of the junction unmatched. CDR3 loop: CASSQTSGVGTDTQYF. In nucleotides, the CDR3 is TGCGCCAGCAGCCAGACTAGCGGGGTGGGCACAGATACGCAGTATTTT.

The J gene is TRBJ2-2, the V gene TRBV4-2, with 7 bases aligning to TRBD2. This CDR3 comprises 16 residues. V trimming: 0 bases; J trimming: 0 bases; junction bases outside the gene matches: 1. Germline V gene sequence: CDR1 LGHNA, CDR2 YNFKEQ. Here the CDR3 reads CASSQDLAANTGELFF. In nucleotides, the CDR3 is TGTGCCAGCAGCCAAGATCTAGCGGCGAACACCGGGGAGCTGTTTTTT.

In this sample, this clonotype turned up many times. The chain is built from TRBV12-3 or TRBV12-4 and TRBJ2-2; 9 nucleotides agree with TRBD1. The ends lost 4 bases at V and 6 bases at J; junction bases unmatched: 3. The CDR3 spans 14 residues. The CDR3 loop is CASSWDREPGELFF. CDR3 DNA: TGTGCCAGCAGTTGGGACAGGGAACCCGGGGAGCTGTTTTTT.

Many counts were recorded for this clonotype. This chain joins TRBV7-2 and TRBJ2-3; D unresolved. CDR3 length equals 15 residues. CDR1 is SGHTA, CDR2 FQGNSA, per germline. With 1 base removed from V and 0 bases from J, the gap between germline ends came to 8 bases. CDR3 sequence: CASSLVAASTDTQYF. The DNA for the CDR3 is TGTGCCAGCAGCTTAGTGGCGGCTAGCACAGATACGCAGTATTTT. Complete variable domain (other parts from reference TRBV7-2 and TRBJ2-3): GAGVSQSPSNKVTEKGKDVELRCDPISGHTALYWYRQSLGQGLEFLIYFQGNSAPDKSGLPSDRFSAERTGGSVSTLTIQRTQQEDSAVYLCASSLVAASTDTQYFGPGTRLTVL.

The V and J genes are TRBV7-9 and TRBJ2-5, with 11 bases lining up with TRBD2. This CDR3 is 16 amino acids long. Germline loops: CDR1 SEHNR, CDR2 FQNEAQ (reference sequence). V lost 5 bases, J lost 3 bases, and 8 bases stayed unmatched. The CDR3 reads CASSTRTSGLEETQYF. DNA for the CDR3: TGTGCCAGCAGCACCAGGACTAGCGGGCTAGAAGAGACCCAGTACTTC.

This clonotype was counted ten times or more. The rearrangement uses TRBV28 and TRBJ2-5; 8 nucleotides align to TRBD1. The V segment lost 4 bases and the J segment 14 bases; nucleotides outside the gene matches: 12. CDR3 size: 13 residues. CDR1 is MDHEN, CDR2 SYDVKM, per germline. This CDR3 is CASSYHPRQGLYF. The CDR3, as DNA: TGTGCCAGCAGTTACCACCCGCGACAGGGGCTTTACTTC.

The chain couples TRBV9 to TRBJ2-3; the match to TRBD2 covers 8 bases. This CDR3 comprises 18 residues. Germline V gene lookup returns CDR1 SGDLS and CDR2 YYNGEE. With V trimmed by 4 bases and J by 0 bases, 13 bases remained unmatched. CDR3 protein: CASSPRSGIAGSTDTQYF. In DNA, the CDR3 is TGTGCCAGCAGCCCTAGATCGGGGATAGCGGGGAGCACAGATACGCAGTATTTT.

This clonotype has more than one count but fewer than ten. The rearrangement uses TRBV19 and TRBJ2-3; 8 bases agree with TRBD2. CDR1 and CDR2 from the germline V gene are LNHDA and SQIVND (reference sequence). The CDR3 has 14 residues. After removal of 5 bases from V and 7 bases from J, the junction contained 8 bases not matched to a gene. The DNA of the CDR3 is TGTGCCAGTAGTGGGGGACTAGGACCCTATACGCAGTATTTT. Its protein is CASSGGLGPYTQYF.

V usage is TRBV14 and J usage is TRBJ1-4; D unresolved. V lost 2 bases, J lost 4 bases, and 11 bases lay in between. This CDR3 is built from 15 residues. Germline CDR1 is SGHDN and CDR2 is FVKESK. The CDR3 loop is CASSQRARVNEKLFF. The CDR3, as DNA: TGTGCCAGCAGCCAACGGGCGAGGGTTAATGAAAAACTGTTTTTT.